The present T cell receptor beta chain was sequenced within a study of CD8 T cells in ankylosing spondylitis. TCRdb reprocessed the 5' RACE reads with MiXCR, giving one entry per CDR3 protein. Of tens of thousands of distinct CDR3 sequences in the sample, under 30% were seen once. The sample holds a few counts of this clonotype. Trimming pared 7 bases from V and 4 bases from J, leaving 12 bases between. This CDR3 has 13 residues. The rearrangement links TRBV12-3 or TRBV12-4 to TRBJ2-3; D not certain. The TCR comes from a male donor with ankylosing spondylitis or in good health (not recorded which). Sequenced material: blood, either unsorted or a sorted T cell fraction (not recorded which). The CDR3 DNA is TGTGCCAGCAACTCCCAGCCCCCAGATACGCAGTATTTT. It specifies CASNSQPPDTQYF.